This T cell receptor beta chain was identified during a study of a mutant IDH1 vaccine in newly diagnosed glioma. Overall study context: It was radiotherapy, temozolomide, or both that patients received previously, with most receiving both.

In its sample, this clone was seen a few times. The CDR3 sequence is 13 residues long. V dropped 8 bases and J dropped 8 bases, with 21 bases sitting between them. Germline assignment: CDR1 GTSNPN and CDR2 SVGIG (reference sequence). Specified time point: baseline, week 1 (first vaccination visit). The treatment here: pre-vaccination baseline after standard-of-care therapy. The assay was immunoSEQ multiplex PCR, and TCRdb's table has in-frame clones only and misses some. The table records about 88,000 clones, over 75% of them present only once. The origin of this receptor is a man in his forties with glioma. Some clones in this sample may be carry-over from other donors' samples. The rearrangement joins TRBV30 to TRBJ1-2, with D perhaps matching TRBD1 (5 bases). This specimen was PBMCs, taken from a glioma patient treated with radiotherapy, temozolomide or both. The CDR3 sequence is CATDSRRSRGYTF. CDR3 nucleotides: TGTGCCACAGACAGTCGGCGGTCGAGGGGCTACACCTTC.